This T cell receptor beta chain came from a study of T cell changes during pregnancy in multiple sclerosis. This CDR3 has 15 amino acids. After removal of 5 bases from V and 8 bases from J, the junction contained 9 bases not matched to a gene. The germline CDR1 and CDR2 sequences are SGHAT and FQNNGV. Only in-frame clones appear in the TCRdb table, and some are missing; sequencing was by immunoSEQ multiplex PCR. The table includes 40,000 or so clones, 92% detected once. The sequencing here drew on CD8+ T cells from peripheral blood mononuclear cells, taken before pregnancy. The chain links TRBV11-2 to TRBJ2-1; 10 bases fit TRBD2. The TCR was taken from a female donor with multiple sclerosis, enrolled in a pregnancy study. This chain's CDR3 is CASSRSSGSTDEQFF. CDR3 in DNA: TGTGCCAGCAGCCGATCTAGCGGGAGTACGGATGAGCAGTTCTTC.